This T cell receptor (beta chain) was captured in a study of blood T cells in healthy people across ages. Whole-study findings and limits: With naive T cell percentage, TCR beta diversity showed a strong correlation. Naive CD4+ cell counts and diversity both ran higher in long-lived than in aged donors.

Concerning this clonotype itself: Its antigen is currently unknown.

A second PCR, run for about 6 to 11 cycles, used a sample-barcoded 5' primer plus a J-beta primer mix. MiXCR was run by TCRdb on the 5' RACE reads, yielding one entry per CDR3 protein. The data show 700,000 or so distinct CDR3 sequences, around 43% seen once. Between the trimmed V and J ends, which lost 3 bases and 4 bases, there was a span of 15 bases. The CDR3 has 16 amino acids. In germline, CDR1 is LGHDT, CDR2 YNNKEL (reference sequence). Aged about 6 to 100, donors were systemically healthy Caucasians from Russia. The genes are TRBV3-1 and TRBJ2-2; D call uncertain. The TCR was taken from a man aged 80 or over in good health. The sequenced material came from blood. The CDR3: CASSQPVTPFTGELFF. DNA for the CDR3: TGTGCCAGCAGCCAGCCTGTCACACCTTTCACCGGGGAGCTGTTTTTT.